What follows are 15 T cell receptor beta chains derived from one specimen sequenced in a study of T cell changes during pregnancy in multiple sclerosis. Sequencing was performed with immunoSEQ multiplex PCR; in TCRdb, only in-frame clones are kept and a portion is missing. The profile shows around 34,000 clones, approximately 90% of them singletons. The sample in question was CD8+ T cells from peripheral blood mononuclear cells, obtained in the first trimester of pregnancy. These receptors all come from a female donor with multiple sclerosis, enrolled in a pregnancy study.

This clone was counted once. This chain links TRBV4-1 with TRBJ2-7, with TRBD1 matching over 7 bases. Germline V gene lookup returns CDR1 MGHRA and CDR2 YSYEKL. V was clipped by 3 bases and J by 3 bases; unmatched bases: 5. The CDR3 is 14 amino acids. The CDR3 nucleotides read TGCGCCAGCAGCCATAGACAGGGACACTACGAGCAGTACTTC. Protein: CASSHRQGHYEQYF.

The rearrangement uses TRBV5-4 and TRBJ1-1; 7 bases are shared with TRBD1. CDR1 is SGHNT, CDR2 YYREEE, per germline (reference sequence). J lost 0 bases, V lost 4 bases, and 6 bases had no gene match. CDR3 length equals 15 residues. CDR3 nucleotides: TGTGCCAGCAGCCGAACGGGGACAGTGAACACTGAAGCTTTCTTT. It encodes CASSRTGTVNTEAFF.

This clone occurred a few times. The V and J genes are TRBV19 and TRBJ1-3, with D tentatively TRBD1 (6 bases). V lost 5 bases and J 0 bases, leaving 11 bases between the germline ends. Germline CDR1 and CDR2: LNHDA and SQIVND (reference sequence). The CDR3 has 15 residues. The CDR3 DNA follows: TGTGCCAGTAGTCCAAGGACAGCCTCTGGAAACACCATATATTTT. Translating it yields CASSPRTASGNTIYF.

The chain recombines TRBV6-6 with TRBJ2-7; 8 nucleotides match TRBD1. The V and J ends lost 7 bases and 2 bases, in that order; junction bases with no gene match: 10. Germline V gene sequence: CDR1 MNHNY, CDR2 SVGAGI (reference sequence). This CDR3 is 15 amino acids long. The CDR3 reads CASTNSGTGPYEQYF. Written as DNA, the CDR3 is TGTGCCAGCACCAACTCCGGGACAGGTCCCTACGAGCAGTACTTC.

This chain joins TRBV28 and TRBJ2-1, with D possibly matching TRBD2 (6 bases). The length of the CDR3 is 15 residues. V was clipped by 8 bases and J by 9 bases, with 23 bases between them. The germline gives CDR1 MDHEN, CDR2 SYDVKM. The CDR3 DNA sequence: TGTGCCAGCTCGGACCGGGACTCAGCCTGGGGTGAGCAGTTCTTC. It encodes CASSDRDSAWGEQFF. Full variable domain (outside the CDR3, taken from reference TRBV28 and TRBJ2-1): DVKVTQSSRYLVKRTGEKVFLECVQDMDHENMFWYRQDPGLGLRLIYFSYDVKMKEKGDIPEGYSVSREKKERFSLILESASTNQTSMYLCASSDRDSAWGEQFFGPGTRLTVL.

The sample holds one count of this clone. This chain joins TRBV15 and TRBJ2-7; 8 bases line up with TRBD2. This CDR3 comprises 15 residues. J was trimmed by 4 bases and V by 3 bases; bases with no gene match: 8. The germline CDR1 and CDR2 sequences are LNHNV and YYDKDF (reference sequence). CDR3: CATSSQREGTYEQYF. Written as DNA, the CDR3 is TGTGCCACCAGCAGCCAACGGGAGGGGACTTACGAGCAGTACTTC. Drawing the rest from reference TRBV15 and TRBJ2-7, the complete variable domain is DAMVIQNPRYQVTQFGKPVTLSCSQTLNHNVMYWYQQKSSQAPKLLFHYYDKDFNNEADTPDNFQSRRPNTSFCFLDIRSPGLGDTAMYLCATSSQREGTYEQYFGPGTRLTVT.

The rearrangement uses TRBV14 and TRBJ2-1; TRBD2 matches 10 bases. Germline V gene data show CDR1 as SGHDN and CDR2 as FVKESK. Trimming cost V 3 bases and J 10 bases; bases outside gene matches: 9. The CDR3 is 15 residues long. Written as DNA, the CDR3 is TGTGCCAGCAGCCAGAGCGGGAGGGCCCTCGGGGAGCAGTTCTTC. This gives the protein CASSQSGRALGEQFF.

This chain links TRBV28 with TRBJ1-5; D is ambiguous. Germline CDR1 is MDHEN and CDR2 is SYDVKM. Trimming removed 8 bases from V and 7 bases from J, with 9 bases in between. This CDR3 comprises 11 residues. For the CDR3, the DNA is TGTGCCAGCGCAAGCACCCAGCCCCAGCATTTT. Translated: CASASTQPQHF. Supplemented by reference TRBV28 and TRBJ1-5, the full variable domain reads DVKVTQSSRYLVKRTGEKVFLECVQDMDHENMFWYRQDPGLGLRLIYFSYDVKMKEKGDIPEGYSVSREKKERFSLILESASTNQTSMYLCASASTQPQHFGDGTRLSIL.

The chain recombines TRBV27 with TRBJ1-5; 7 bases align to TRBD1. V trimming: 1 base; J trimming: 7 bases; junction bases outside the gene matches: 1. The germline V gene has CDR1 MNHEY and CDR2 SMNVEV (reference sequence). The CDR3 loop spans 13 amino acids. The CDR3 loop reads CASSLLTGQPQHF. The CDR3 DNA reads as TGTGCCAGCAGTTTATTGACAGGGCAGCCCCAGCATTTT.

The chain joins TRBV4-1 to TRBJ2-7, with D unclear. The V end was cut by 3 bases, the J end by 4 bases, with 10 bases between. The CDR3 totals 13 residues. Germline CDR1 MGHRA, CDR2 YSYEKL. The DNA of the CDR3 is TGCGCCAGCAGCCAGGTCGGTCCTTACGAGCAGTACTTC. Its protein product is CASSQVGPYEQYF.

V is TRBV9 and J is TRBJ2-5, with no clear D. CDR1 and CDR2 from the germline V gene are SGDLS and YYNGEE. V lost 0 bases and J 1 base, leaving 7 bases between the germline ends. The CDR3 has 14 residues. The CDR3, as DNA: TGTGCCAGCAGCGTAGATAGCTCCCAAGAGACCCAGTACTTC. Encoded protein: CASSVDSSQETQYF.

J is TRBJ1-5 and V is TRBV6-1, with 8 bases fitting TRBD1. V lost 1 base to trimming and J lost 0 bases; unmatched junction nucleotides: 8. The CDR3 sequence is 18 residues long. Germline values: CDR1 MNHNS, CDR2 SASEGT. The CDR3 here is CASSEGQGQGYSNQPQHF. DNA of the CDR3: TGTGCCAGCAGTGAAGGACAGGGGCAGGGGTATAGCAATCAGCCCCAGCATTTT.

This chain connects TRBV9 to TRBJ2-1, with TRBD2 as a possible D gene (5 bases). V was cut by 2 bases and J by 10 bases, with 13 bases left in between. The CDR3 has 13 residues. The V gene's germline CDR1 is SGDLS and CDR2 YYNGEE. The CDR3 reads CASSVGLLGEQFF. The CDR3 DNA is TGTGCCAGCAGCGTCGGACTCCTTGGGGAGCAGTTCTTC.

This clone was recorded once. V gene TRBV27 combines with J gene TRBJ2-1; maybe TRBD2 (7 bases). The V gene lost 2 bases and the J gene lost 4 bases, with 15 bases spanning the gap. The CDR3 contains 16 residues. Germline V gene sequence: CDR1 MNHEY, CDR2 SMNVEV (reference sequence). As DNA, the CDR3 is TGTGCCAGCAGTTTAGGGGGGGACACCGTTTACAATGAGCAGTTCTTC. Protein: CASSLGGDTVYNEQFF.

The chain uses TRBV5-6 and TRBJ2-1; 7 bases agree with TRBD2. Germline loops: CDR1 SGHDT, CDR2 YYEEEE. The CDR3 totals 12 residues. V lost 3 bases to trimming and J lost 10 bases; unmatched junction nucleotides: 4. The chain's CDR3 is CASSWGGMEQFF. CDR3 coding DNA: TGTGCCAGCAGCTGGGGGGGGATGGAGCAGTTCTTC.